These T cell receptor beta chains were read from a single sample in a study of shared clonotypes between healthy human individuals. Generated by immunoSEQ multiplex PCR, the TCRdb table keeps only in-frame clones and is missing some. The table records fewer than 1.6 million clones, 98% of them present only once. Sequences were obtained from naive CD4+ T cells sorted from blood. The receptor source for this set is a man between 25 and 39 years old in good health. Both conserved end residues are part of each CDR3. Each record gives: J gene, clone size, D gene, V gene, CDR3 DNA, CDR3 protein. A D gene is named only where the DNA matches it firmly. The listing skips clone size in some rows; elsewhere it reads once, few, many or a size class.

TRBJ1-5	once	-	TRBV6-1	TGTGCCAGCCGCCGGGGGCCATATAGCAATCAGCCCCAGCATTTT	CASRRGPYSNQPQHF
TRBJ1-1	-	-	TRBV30	TGTGCCTGGAGTCCTATCATCCGGGCTACTGAAGCTTTCTTT	CAWSPIIRATEAFF
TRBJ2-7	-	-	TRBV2	TGTGCCAGCAGTGAAGAGGGTGGGAGAGTATACGAGCAGTACTTC	CASSEEGGRVYEQYF
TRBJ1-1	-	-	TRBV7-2	TGTGCCAGCGGAAGGGTCCCGAACACTGAAGCTTTCTTT	CASGRVPNTEAFF
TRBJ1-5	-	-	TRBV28	TGTGCCAGCAGTTGGGGGGTTCAGCCCCAGCATTTT	CASSWGVQPQHF
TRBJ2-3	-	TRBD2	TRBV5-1	TGCGCCAGCAGCTTGGAGCGGGAGGGCGCAGATACGCAGTATTTT	CASSLEREGADTQYF
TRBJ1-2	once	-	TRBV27	TGTGCCAGCAGTTTAGGATGGGGGCCCCCCTATGGCTACACCTTC	CASSLGWGPPYGYTF
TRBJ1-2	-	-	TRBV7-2	TGTGCCAGCAGCCCCTTAACTAGCCCGTGGGGCTACACCTTC	CASSPLTSPWGYTF
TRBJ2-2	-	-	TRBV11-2	TGTGCCAGCAGCTTACTAGAGTGGAACACCGGGGAGCTGTTTTTT	CASSLLEWNTGELFF
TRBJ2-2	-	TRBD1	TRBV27	TGTGCCAGCAGAACGACAGGGCCGGCCGGGGAGCTGTTTTTT	CASRTTGPAGELFF
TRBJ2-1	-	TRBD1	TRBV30	TGTGCCTGGGGACAGGAGTACAATGAGCAGTTCTTC	CAWGQEYNEQFF
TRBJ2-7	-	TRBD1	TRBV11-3	TGTGCCAGCAGCTTAGGGACAGGGGGGGACTACGAGCAGTACTTC	CASSLGTGGDYEQYF
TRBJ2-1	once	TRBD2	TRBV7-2	TGTGCCAGCAGCTTAATAGTACTAGCGGGTCCTATGGGGAATGAGCAGTTCTTC	CASSLIVLAGPMGNEQFF
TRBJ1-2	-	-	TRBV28	TGTGCCATCGCGCCAGGACCGTCCTATGGCTACACCTTC	CAIAPGPSYGYTF
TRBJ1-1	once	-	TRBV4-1	TGCGCCAGCAGCCAAGCCCCAGGTCGGGGAATTGAAGCTTTCTTT	CASSQAPGRGIEAFF
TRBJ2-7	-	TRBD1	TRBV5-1	TGCGCCAGCAGCGGGGGACAGCTATACTACGAGCAGTACTTC	CASSGGQLYYEQYF
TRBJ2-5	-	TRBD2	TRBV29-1	TGCAGCGTTCTGGCGGGAGGGGAGACCCAGTACTTC	CSVLAGGETQYF
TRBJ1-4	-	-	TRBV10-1	TGCGCCAGCAGTCCGACGAGGACGGGTGAAAAACTGTTTTTT	CASSPTRTGEKLFF
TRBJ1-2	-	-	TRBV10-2	TGCGCCAGCAGTGAAAGAACAGGAGATTGGAGGGGCTACACCTTC	CASSERTGDWRGYTF
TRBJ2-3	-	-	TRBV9	TGTGCCAGCAGCCGGGACTTCGACACAGATACGCAGTATTTT	CASSRDFDTDTQYF
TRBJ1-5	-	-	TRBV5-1	TGCGCCAGCAGCTGGGAAGAGCCCCAGCATTTT	CASSWEEPQHF
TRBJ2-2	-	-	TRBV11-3	TGTGCCAGCACCGCGGGGCACTCGGAGGGGGAGCTGTTTTTT	CASTAGHSEGELFF
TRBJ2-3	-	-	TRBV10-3	TGTGCCATCAGTGGGGACACAGATACGCAGTATTTT	CAISGDTDTQYF
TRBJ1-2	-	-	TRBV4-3	TGCGCCAGCAGCCAAGGTCCCCGAGGGGGTGGCTACACCTTC	CASSQGPRGGGYTF
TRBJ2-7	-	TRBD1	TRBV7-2	TGTGCCAGCAGCTTGACGACAGGGTCCCTATACGAGCAGTACTTC	CASSLTTGSLYEQYF
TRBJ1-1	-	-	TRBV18	TGTGCCAGCTCACCAAAGGACAACACTGAAGCTTTCTTT	CASSPKDNTEAFF
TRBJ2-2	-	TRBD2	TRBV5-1	TGCGCCAGCAGCTTGGGGGGACTAGCGTTGAACACCGGGGAGCTGTTTTTT	CASSLGGLALNTGELFF
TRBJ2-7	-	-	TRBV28	TGTGCCAGCAGTTTGAGGGGGTTAGCGGTTTCTTACGAGCAGTACTTC	CASSLRGLAVSYEQYF
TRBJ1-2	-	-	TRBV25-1	TGTGCCAGCAGTACTACGGGGAAATCAGGCGGCTACACCTTC	CASSTTGKSGGYTF
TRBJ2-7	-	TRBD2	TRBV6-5	TGTGCCAGCAATTCGGGACTAGCGGGGTCCTACGAGCAGTACTTC	CASNSGLAGSYEQYF
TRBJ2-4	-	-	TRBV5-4	TGTGCCAGCAGCCAGGGGCAGGGAGACATTCTAGCCAAAAACATTCAGTACTTC	CASSQGQGDILAKNIQYF
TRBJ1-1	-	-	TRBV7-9	TGTGCCAGCAGCTCCCGGGACCGATACACTGAAGCTTTCTTT	CASSSRDRYTEAFF
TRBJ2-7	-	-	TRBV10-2	TGCGCCAGCAGGTCCCCTCTCAACTACGAGCAGTACTTC	CASRSPLNYEQYF
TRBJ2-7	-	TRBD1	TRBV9	TGTGCCAGCAGCGTAGGGGACAGGGGCGACGAGCAGTACTTC	CASSVGDRGDEQYF
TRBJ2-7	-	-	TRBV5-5	TGTGCCAGCAGCTTGGTGGGTCAGGGCTACGAGCAGTACTTC	CASSLVGQGYEQYF
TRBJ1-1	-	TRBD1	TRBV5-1	TGCGCCAGCAGCTTGACAGGGGGGTTCGCTGAAGCTTTCTTT	CASSLTGGFAEAFF
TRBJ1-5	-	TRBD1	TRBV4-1	TGCGCCAGCAGCCAAGGGACAGGGATCAATCAGCCCCAGCATTTT	CASSQGTGINQPQHF
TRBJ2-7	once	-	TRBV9	TGTGCCAGCAGCGTAGAAACAGGAGGGGTCAATTTCCACGAGCAGTACTTC	CASSVETGGVNFHEQYF
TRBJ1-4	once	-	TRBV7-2	TGTGCCAGCACTATCCGTGCGAATGAAAAACTGTTTTTT	CASTIRANEKLFF
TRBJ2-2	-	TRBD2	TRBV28	TGTGCCAGCAGTCATGGACTAGCGGGAGTAAACGGGGAGCTGTTTTTT	CASSHGLAGVNGELFF
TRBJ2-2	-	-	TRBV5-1	TGCGCCAGCAGCTTGGCCCCACCCGGGGGCGCGAACACCGGGGAGCTGTTTTTT	CASSLAPPGGANTGELFF
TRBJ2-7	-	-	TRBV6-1	TGTGCCAGCACATTATCACAGGGCGACCTCCACGAGCAGTACTTC	CASTLSQGDLHEQYF
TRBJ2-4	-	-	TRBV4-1	TGCGCCAGCAGCCAAGAAGCTGGGCTAGCCAAAAACATTCAGTACTTC	CASSQEAGLAKNIQYF
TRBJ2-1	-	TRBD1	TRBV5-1	TGCGCCAGCAGCCATGGGGACAGGGGTGACAATGAGCAGTTCTTC	CASSHGDRGDNEQFF
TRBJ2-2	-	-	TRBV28	TGTGCCAGCAGACCCCACCAGGGCCCGAACACCGGGGAGCTGTTTTTT	CASRPHQGPNTGELFF
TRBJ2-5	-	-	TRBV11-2	TGTGCCAGCAGCGCACTAGGAGCGGTATACCAAGAGACCCAGTACTTC	CASSALGAVYQETQYF
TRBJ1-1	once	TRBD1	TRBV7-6	TGTGCCAGCAGCCTAAATCGACAGGGGGCGGCGGGTGAAGCTTTCTTT	CASSLNRQGAAGEAFF
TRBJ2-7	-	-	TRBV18	TGTGCCAGCTCACCACTGGACTCTCCCCTCCACGAGCAGTACTTC	CASSPLDSPLHEQYF
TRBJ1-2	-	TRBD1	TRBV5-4	TGTGCCAGCAGCTCGGGACAGACAGTAGCTAACTATGGCTACACCTTC	CASSSGQTVANYGYTF
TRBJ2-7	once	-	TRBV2	TGTGCCAGCAGTGAAGCGGCACAGCAGAGTTACGAGCAGTACTTC	CASSEAAQQSYEQYF
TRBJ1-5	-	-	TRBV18	TGTGCCAGCTCACCAACGTCAGGACCCCAGCATTTT	CASSPTSGPQHF
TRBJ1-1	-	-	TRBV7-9	TGTGCCAGCAATATTCAGACAGGCGGAGGCACTGAAGCTTTCTTT	CASNIQTGGGTEAFF
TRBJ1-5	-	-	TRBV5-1	TGCGCCAGCAGCGCGGAGCCTAGCAATCAGCCCCAGCATTTT	CASSAEPSNQPQHF
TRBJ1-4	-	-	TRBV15	TGTGCCACCAGCAGAGATTTGCGGGGGGAACTGTTTTTT	CATSRDLRGELFF